Listed below are T cell receptor beta chains from one sample, sequenced in a study of cytomegalovirus exposure and HLA in healthy donors. Generated by immunoSEQ multiplex PCR, the TCRdb table keeps only in-frame clones and is missing some. This table holds over 30,000 clones, 75% to 85% found once. Source material: PBMCs. These receptors were collected from a male donor in good health and CMV-seronegative. CDR3s include the opening cysteine and the closing phenylalanine or tryptophan. A D gene is named only where the DNA matches it firmly. Where a row states a size, it is once, few, many or the class of an expanded clone; other rows omit it.

D gene	V gene	J gene	clone size	CDR3 protein	CDR3 DNA
NA	TRBV30	TRBJ1-6	NA	CAWQGTTGFSYNSPLHF	TGTGCCTGGCAGGGAACCACAGGTTTCTCCTATAATTCACCCCTCCACTTT
NA	TRBV10-3	TRBJ1-1	NA	CAISETGTSTEAFF	TGTGCCATCAGTGAGACTGGGACTTCCACTGAAGCTTTCTTT
TRBD1	TRBV28	TRBJ2-7	NA	CASSLGQGSHEQYF	TGTGCCAGCAGTTTGGGACAGGGGAGCCACGAGCAGTACTTC
NA	TRBV18	TRBJ2-5	NA	CASSPLNPGSGQETQYF	TGTGCCAGCTCACCACTCAACCCTGGGTCGGGCCAAGAGACCCAGTACTTC
NA	TRBV30	TRBJ1-2	NA	CAWSSEPEVVDGYTF	TGTGCCTGGAGTTCGGAACCCGAGGTGGTGGATGGCTACACCTTC
NA	TRBV30	TRBJ1-2	NA	CAWRGNRVHGYTF	TGTGCCTGGAGGGGAAACAGGGTCCATGGCTACACCTTC
TRBD1	TRBV19	TRBJ2-7	NA	CASSLTGGNYEQYF	TGTGCCAGTTCCCTCACAGGGGGGAACTACGAGCAGTACTTC
NA	TRBV4-1	TRBJ2-1	NA	CASSQVSTYNEQFF	TGCGCCAGCAGCCAAGTGAGCACCTACAATGAGCAGTTCTTC
NA	TRBV30	TRBJ1-1	NA	CAWTLGRDTEAFF	TGTGCCTGGACCCTTGGCAGGGACACTGAAGCTTTCTTT
TRBD1	TRBV6-5	TRBJ2-7	NA	CASSTQQGYYEQYF	TGTGCCAGCAGTACTCAACAGGGGTACTACGAGCAGTACTTC
TRBD1	TRBV9	TRBJ1-4	NA	CASSAGTGEGEKLFF	TGTGCCAGCAGCGCGGGGACAGGGGAAGGGGAAAAACTGTTTTTT
TRBD1	TRBV18	TRBJ2-2	NA	CASSFGQGDTGELFF	TGTGCCAGCTCATTCGGACAGGGGGACACCGGGGAGCTGTTTTTT
TRBD1	TRBV5-4	TRBJ2-7	NA	CASSLGVYRGEQYF	TGTGCCAGCAGCTTGGGGGTCTACAGGGGCGAGCAGTACTTC
TRBD1	TRBV4-3	TRBJ2-4	few	CASSRGTAAKNIQYF	TGCGCCAGCAGCCGGGGGACAGCAGCCAAAAACATTCAGTACTTC
TRBD2	TRBV9	TRBJ2-1	once	CATARASGYNEQFF	TGTGCCACCGCCCGGGCTAGCGGCTACAATGAGCAGTTCTTC
NA	TRBV7-2	TRBJ1-2	few	CASSLFVAGGGGYTF	TGTGCCAGCAGCTTATTTGTAGCGGGGGGTGGAGGCTACACCTTC
NA	TRBV7-2	TRBJ2-1	NA	CASSLNPASEQFF	TGTGCCAGCAGCTTGAATCCAGCGAGCGAGCAGTTCTTC
TRBD2	TRBV30	TRBJ2-1	NA	CAWRGTSGLLSYNEQFF	TGTGCCTGGAGGGGGACTAGCGGGTTACTATCCTACAATGAGCAGTTCTTC
NA	TRBV18	TRBJ1-1	NA	CASSPRQTPGGEAFF	TGTGCCAGCTCACCTAGACAGACCCCGGGGGGTGAAGCTTTCTTT
NA	TRBV12-5	TRBJ2-7	few	CASGLHRAYEQYF	TGTGCTAGTGGTTTGCACAGGGCCTACGAGCAGTACTTC
TRBD1	TRBV5-1	TRBJ2-2	NA	CASSLGGTDLGTGELFF	TGCGCCAGCAGCTTGGGGGGGACAGACTTGGGCACCGGGGAGCTGTTTTTT
NA	TRBV4-1	TRBJ2-5	NA	CASSLPGQRETQYF	TGCGCCAGCAGCCTTCCCGGACAGCGAGAGACCCAGTACTTC
TRBD2	TRBV28	TRBJ2-3	NA	CASSLRVRTSGRKDTQYF	TGTGCCAGCAGTTTACGTGTTAGGACTAGCGGGAGAAAGGATACGCAGTATTTT
TRBD1	TRBV19	TRBJ2-1	NA	CASSEQGARNEQFF	TGTGCCAGTAGTGAACAGGGGGCGCGTAATGAGCAGTTCTTC
NA	TRBV10-3	TRBJ1-1	once	CAISVNRAREGAEAFF	TGTGCCATCAGTGTTAACCGGGCCAGGGAAGGAGCTGAAGCTTTCTTT
TRBD1	TRBV4-3	TRBJ1-2	NA	CASSRVTTGHYGYTF	TGCGCCAGCAGCCGAGTTACGACAGGGCACTATGGCTACACCTTC
TRBD2	TRBV6-4	TRBJ2-2	NA	CASSATSGNTGELFF	TGTGCCAGCAGTGCCACTAGCGGGAACACCGGGGAGCTGTTTTTT
TRBD1	TRBV29-1	TRBJ1-2	few	CSVEGTGGVSFRYTF	TGCAGCGTTGAAGGGACAGGGGGCGTCTCATTTCGCTACACCTTC
TRBD2	TRBV5-1	TRBJ2-1	few	CASSLGLAGAFDEQFF	TGCGCCAGCAGCTTAGGACTAGCGGGGGCTTTTGATGAGCAGTTCTTC
NA	TRBV7-7	TRBJ2-5	NA	CASSPVRETQYF	TGTGCTAGCAGCCCCGTCCGGGAGACCCAGTACTTC
TRBD1	TRBV19	TRBJ2-7	NA	CASSSQTGGSSYEQYF	TGTGCCAGTAGTAGTCAGACAGGGGGTTCCTCCTACGAGCAGTACTTC
NA	TRBV27	TRBJ1-2	NA	CASSLKGHLLGYGYTF	TGTGCCAGCAGTTTGAAGGGACACCTATTAGGGTATGGCTACACCTTC
NA	TRBV29-1	TRBJ1-1	NA	CSVEKGTGMNTEAFF	TGCAGCGTGGAGAAGGGTACAGGCATGAACACTGAAGCTTTCTTT
TRBD2	TRBV15	TRBJ2-1	NA	CATSSLAGWDNEQFF	TGTGCCACCAGCAGCCTAGCGGGATGGGACAATGAGCAGTTCTTC
NA	TRBV7-6	TRBJ1-1	NA	CASSLGAGRLNTEAFF	TGTGCCAGCAGCTTAGGCGCGGGGAGATTGAACACTGAAGCTTTCTTT
NA	TRBV27	TRBJ1-4	NA	CASSLWAGRESTNEKLFF	TGTGCCAGCAGTTTATGGGCCGGCCGGGAGTCAACTAATGAAAAACTGTTTTTT
TRBD2	TRBV9	TRBJ2-1	once	CASSPDGGGYNEQFF	TGTGCCAGCAGCCCAGACGGCGGGGGCTACAATGAGCAGTTCTTC
NA	TRBV6-1	TRBJ2-3	NA	CASSDGGQLTDTQYF	TGTGCCAGCAGCGACGGCGGACAGCTCACAGATACGCAGTATTTT
TRBD2	TRBV5-6	TRBJ2-1	NA	CASSLPGLASGDKQFF	TGTGCCAGCAGCTTACCGGGACTAGCTTCAGGCGATAAGCAGTTCTTC
TRBD2	TRBV28	TRBJ2-7	NA	CASRRSSGSYEQYF	TGTGCCAGCAGACGGTCTAGCGGGAGCTACGAGCAGTACTTC
NA	TRBV28	TRBJ1-2	NA	CASGGAWGYTF	TGTGCCAGCGGCGGGGCCTGGGGCTACACCTTC
NA	TRBV6-5	TRBJ2-5	NA	CASSSTRGGTQYF	TGTGCCAGCAGTAGCACTAGGGGGGGGACCCAGTACTTC